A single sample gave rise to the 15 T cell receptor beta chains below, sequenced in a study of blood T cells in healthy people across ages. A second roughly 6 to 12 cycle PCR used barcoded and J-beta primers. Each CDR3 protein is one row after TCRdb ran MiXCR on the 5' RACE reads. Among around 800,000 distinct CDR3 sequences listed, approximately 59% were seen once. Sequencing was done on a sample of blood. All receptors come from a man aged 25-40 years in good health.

CDR3 DNA sequence: TGTGCCAGCAGCCAAGACGGGAGTCTTATCTACGAGCAGTACTTC. This translates into CASSQDGSLIYEQYF. The rearrangement uses TRBV7-2 and TRBJ2-7; D possibly corresponds to TRBD2 (6 bases). Germline V gene sequence: CDR1 SGHTA, CDR2 FQGNSA. V lost 5 bases to trimming and J lost 3 bases, with 17 bases between them. The CDR3 spans 15 residues.

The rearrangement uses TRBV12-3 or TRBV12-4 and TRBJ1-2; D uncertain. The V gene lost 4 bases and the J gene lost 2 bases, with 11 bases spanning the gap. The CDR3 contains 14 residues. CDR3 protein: CASSSTQSNYGYTF. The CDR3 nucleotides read TGTGCCAGCAGTTCGACACAGTCCAACTATGGCTACACCTTC.

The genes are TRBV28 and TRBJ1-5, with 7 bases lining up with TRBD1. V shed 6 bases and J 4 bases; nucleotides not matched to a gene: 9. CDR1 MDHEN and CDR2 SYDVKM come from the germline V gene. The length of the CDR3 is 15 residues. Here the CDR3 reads CASSQGGAGNQPQHF. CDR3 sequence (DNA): TGTGCCAGCAGCCAGGGGGGGGCAGGGAATCAGCCCCAGCATTTT.

CDR3 DNA: TGCAGTGCTAGCGGGGGCAGCCCCTATGGCTACACCTTC. This codes for CSASGGSPYGYTF. This rearrangement joins TRBV20-1 to TRBJ1-2; D might be TRBD1 (6 bases). V gave up 3 bases and J gave up 4 bases, with 12 bases separating them. This CDR3 comprises 13 residues. CDR1 is DFQATT and CDR2 is SNEGSKA in the germline V gene (reference sequence).

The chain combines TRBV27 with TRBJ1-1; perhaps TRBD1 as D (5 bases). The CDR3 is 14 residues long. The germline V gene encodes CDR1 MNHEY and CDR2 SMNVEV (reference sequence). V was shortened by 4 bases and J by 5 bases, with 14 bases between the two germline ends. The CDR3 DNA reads TGTGCCAGCAGTTACGCGGGACGGAGGACTGAAGCTTTCTTT. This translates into CASSYAGRRTEAFF.

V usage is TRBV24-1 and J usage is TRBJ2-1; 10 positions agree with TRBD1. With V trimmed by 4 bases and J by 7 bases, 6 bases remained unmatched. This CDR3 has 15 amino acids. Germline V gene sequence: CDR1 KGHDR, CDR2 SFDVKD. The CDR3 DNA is TGTGCCACCAGTGACGAGGGGACAGGGGCGAATGAGCAGTTCTTC. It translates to CATSDEGTGANEQFF.

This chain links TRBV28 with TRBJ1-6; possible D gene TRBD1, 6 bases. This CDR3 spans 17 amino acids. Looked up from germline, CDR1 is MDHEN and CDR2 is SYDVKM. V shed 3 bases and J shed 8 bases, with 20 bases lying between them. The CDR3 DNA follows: TGTGCCAGCAGTTTTCCCCTGACAGGTACCCTATATTCACCCCTCCACTTT. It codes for CASSFPLTGTLYSPLHF.

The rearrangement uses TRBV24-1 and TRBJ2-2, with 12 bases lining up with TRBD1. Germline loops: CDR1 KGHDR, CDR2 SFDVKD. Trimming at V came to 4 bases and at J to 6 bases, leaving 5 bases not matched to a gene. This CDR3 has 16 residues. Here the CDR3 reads CATSEWDRGQSGELFF. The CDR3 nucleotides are TGTGCCACCAGTGAATGGGACAGGGGGCAGTCCGGGGAGCTGTTTTTT.

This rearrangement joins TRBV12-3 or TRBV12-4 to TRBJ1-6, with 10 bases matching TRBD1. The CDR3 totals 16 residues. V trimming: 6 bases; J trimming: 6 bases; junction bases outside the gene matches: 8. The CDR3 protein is CASSRTGTGVNSPLHF. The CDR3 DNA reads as TGTGCCAGCAGCAGGACCGGGACAGGGGTTAATTCACCCCTCCACTTT.

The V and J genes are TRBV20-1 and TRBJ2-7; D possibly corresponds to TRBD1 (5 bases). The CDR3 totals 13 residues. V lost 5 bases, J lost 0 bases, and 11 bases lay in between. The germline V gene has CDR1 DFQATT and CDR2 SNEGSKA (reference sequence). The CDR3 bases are TGCAGTGCTCGTCGACAGAGCTCCTACGAGCAGTACTTC. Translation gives CSARRQSSYEQYF.

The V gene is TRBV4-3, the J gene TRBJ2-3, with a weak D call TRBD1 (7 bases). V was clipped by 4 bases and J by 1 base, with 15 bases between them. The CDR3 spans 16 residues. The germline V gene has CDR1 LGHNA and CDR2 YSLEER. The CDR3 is CASSPTGSGGTDTQYF. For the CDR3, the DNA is TGCGCCAGCAGCCCGACAGGGTCGGGGGGCACAGATACGCAGTATTTT.

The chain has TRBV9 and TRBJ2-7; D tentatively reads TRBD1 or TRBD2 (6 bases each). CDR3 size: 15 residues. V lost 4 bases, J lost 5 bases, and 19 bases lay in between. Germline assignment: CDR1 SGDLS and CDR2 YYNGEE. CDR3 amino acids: CASSTGSSAAHEQYF. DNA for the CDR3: TGTGCCAGCAGCACAGGGTCTAGCGCCGCCCACGAGCAGTACTTC. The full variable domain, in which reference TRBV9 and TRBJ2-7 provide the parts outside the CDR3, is DSGVTQTPKHLITATGQRVTLRCSPRSGDLSVYWYQQSLDQGLQFLIQYYNGEERAKGNILERFSAQQFPDLHSELNLSSLELGDSALYFCASSTGSSAAHEQYFGPGTRLTVT.

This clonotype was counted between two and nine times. The CDR3: CASSPGLAGSNEQFF. For the CDR3, the DNA is TGTGCCAGCAGCCCGGGACTAGCGGGGAGCAATGAGCAGTTCTTC. The chain is built from TRBV5-6 and TRBJ2-1, with TRBD2 matching over 13 bases. The germline gives CDR1 SGHDT, CDR2 YYEEEE. V lost 4 bases, J lost 6 bases, and 4 bases stayed unmatched. This CDR3 comprises 15 residues.

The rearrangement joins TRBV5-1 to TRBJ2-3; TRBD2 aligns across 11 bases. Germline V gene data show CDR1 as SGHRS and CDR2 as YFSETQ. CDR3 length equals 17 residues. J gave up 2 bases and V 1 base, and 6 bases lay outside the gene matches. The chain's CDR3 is CASSLLAGGRHTDTQYF. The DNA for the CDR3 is TGCGCCAGCAGCTTGTTAGCGGGGGGGCGTCACACAGATACGCAGTATTTT.

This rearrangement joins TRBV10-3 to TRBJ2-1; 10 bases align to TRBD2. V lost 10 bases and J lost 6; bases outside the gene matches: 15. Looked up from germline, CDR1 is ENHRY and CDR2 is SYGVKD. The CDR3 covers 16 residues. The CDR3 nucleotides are TGTGCCACCCTAGCGGGGGACCCCTGGGGGAGCAATGAGCAGTTCTTC. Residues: CATLAGDPWGSNEQFF.